These 21 T cell receptor beta chains were sequenced from one sample in a study of Graves' ophthalmopathy and Graves' hyperthyroidism. RNA transcripts provided the template for amplifying TCR beta CDR3 regions. RT-PCR was first run with HTBI primers, then multiplex PCR in a second round. MiXCR was run by TCRdb on the multiplex PCR reads, yielding one entry per CDR3 protein. The sample lists 150,000 or so distinct CDR3 sequences, 30% to 45% occurring once. Sequencing used peripheral blood. The receptors come from a woman aged 40 to 49 with Graves' ophthalmopathy.

The chain carries TRBV18 and TRBJ2-7, with D unresolved. CDR3 size: 13 residues. The germline V and J ends were trimmed by 2 bases and 2 bases, with 7 bases remaining between them. Germline V gene lookup returns CDR1 KGHSH and CDR2 LQKENI. DNA of the CDR3: TGTGCCAGCTCACCAGACCCCGCCTACGAGCAGTACTTC. Translating it yields CASSPDPAYEQYF.

This chain uses TRBV19 with TRBJ1-1; D might be TRBD1 (5 bases). Germline V gives CDR1 LNHDA, CDR2 SQIVND (reference sequence). Deletions cut 4 bases from V and 1 base from J, with 10 bases between. The CDR3 loop spans 14 amino acids. CDR3 residues: CASSTGRGNTEAFF. CDR3 coding DNA: TGTGCCAGTAGTACGGGACGGGGGAACACTGAAGCTTTCTTT.

The rearrangement uses TRBV6-1 and TRBJ2-7; D is possibly TRBD2 (6 bases). Deletions cut 2 bases from V and 3 bases from J, with 17 bases between. In germline, CDR1 is MNHNS, CDR2 SASEGT. The CDR3 has 16 amino acids. The CDR3 sequence is CASSEIVLAGFYEQYF. The CDR3 DNA reads TGTGCCAGCAGTGAAATCGTTCTTGCGGGGTTCTACGAGCAGTACTTC.

The table lists this clonotype with many counts. This chain joins TRBV7-6 and TRBJ2-5; 8 nucleotides align to TRBD2. CDR1 SGHVS and CDR2 FNYEAQ come from the germline V gene. V was clipped by 5 bases and J by 3 bases; unmatched bases: 5. There are 14 residues in the CDR3. CDR3: CASSLPTSEETQYF. CDR3 bases: TGTGCCAGCAGCCTGCCGACTAGCGAAGAGACCCAGTACTTC.

This sequence joins TRBV6-2 or TRBV6-3 and TRBJ2-7, with TRBD2 identical over 13 bases. This CDR3 is built from 18 residues. V shed 6 bases and J 2 bases; nucleotides not matched to a gene: 13. The germline CDR1 and CDR2 sequences are MNHEY and SVGEGT. In nucleotides, the CDR3 is TGTGCCAGCAGCTATGGCGGACTAGCGGGAGTCCCGACCTACGAGCAGTACTTC. It encodes CASSYGGLAGVPTYEQYF.

This clonotype was recorded many times. This rearrangement joins TRBV20-1 to TRBJ2-7; 9 bases line up with TRBD1. The CDR3 loop spans 15 amino acids. V lost 4 bases, J lost 4 bases, and 11 bases stayed unmatched. Germline-derived CDR1 and CDR2 are DFQATT and SNEGSKA (reference sequence). CDR3 sequence reads: CSANPGQGFRYEQYF. In DNA, the CDR3 is TGCAGTGCTAACCCGGGACAGGGTTTCCGATACGAGCAGTACTTC.

This clonotype was picked up many times. V is TRBV18 and J is TRBJ2-5; TRBD1 aligns across 8 bases. V lost 3 bases, J lost 2 bases, and 5 bases stayed unmatched. CDR1 and CDR2 from the germline V gene are KGHSH and LQKENI. The CDR3 is made up of 15 amino acids. The CDR3 DNA reads as TGTGCCAGCTCACCTCGAGGGACAGGACAAGAGACCCAGTACTTC. This translates into CASSPRGTGQETQYF.

This clonotype was detected ten times or more. CDR3 nucleotide sequence: TGTGCCTGGAGTCTAACCACCGGGGAGCTGTTTTTT. Its protein product is CAWSLTTGELFF. The chain combines TRBV30 with TRBJ2-2; unclear D gene. The CDR3 is 12 amino acids. Trimming took off 2 bases at V and 4 bases at J, with 5 bases between the two ends. Germline values: CDR1 GTSNPN, CDR2 SVGIG (reference sequence).

This clonotype is classed as medium-sized. The chain uses TRBV6-2 or TRBV6-3 and TRBJ2-7; D gene uncertain. The V end was cut by 2 bases, the J end by 0 bases, with 11 bases between. This CDR3 has 15 residues. Germline values: CDR1 MNHEY, CDR2 SVGEGT. The CDR3 is CASSYSDKPSYEQYF. Written as DNA, the CDR3 is TGTGCCAGCAGTTACAGTGACAAACCCTCCTACGAGCAGTACTTC.

The chain carries TRBV11-2 and TRBJ2-7, with a weak D call TRBD2 (6 bases). Deletions cut 5 bases from V and 0 bases from J, with 23 bases between. The CDR3 spans 18 residues. Germline CDR1 reads SGHAT; CDR2 reads FQNNGV. The CDR3 DNA reads as TGTGCCAGCAGCCAAGAATCCCTAGCGCTACGGAGCTCCTACGAGCAGTACTTC. Translation: CASSQESLALRSSYEQYF.

In this sample, this clonotype turned up many times. As DNA, the CDR3 is TGTGCCAGCACCCTTGACGGGACAATCTCCTACGAGCAGTACTTC. It is translated as CASTLDGTISYEQYF. The rearrangement links TRBV2 to TRBJ2-7; maybe TRBD1 (6 bases). The CDR3 loop spans 15 amino acids. Germline lookup yields CDR1 SNHLY and CDR2 FYNNEI. Trimming removed 7 bases at V and 0 bases at J, with 16 bases between.

The J gene is TRBJ2-7, the V gene TRBV6-1; 11 nucleotides align to TRBD2. The length of the CDR3 is 16 residues. CDR1 is MNHNS, CDR2 SASEGT, per germline. The J segment lost 4 bases and the V segment lost 7 bases, leaving 12 bases of the junction unmatched. The CDR3 reads CASIGWLTSGTYEQYF. CDR3 nucleotides: TGTGCCAGCATAGGTTGGTTGACTAGCGGGACATACGAGCAGTACTTC.

This clonotype was seen repeatedly, ten times or more. The chain links TRBV18 to TRBJ1-6; the D is unclear. This CDR3 is 16 amino acids long. Germline-derived CDR1 and CDR2 are KGHSH and LQKENI. V was trimmed by 3 bases and J by 5 bases, leaving 14 bases between them. The CDR3 region has the DNA TGTGCCAGCTCACCCCCCGGGGTCCGGAATAATTCACCCCTCCACTTT. Its translation is CASSPPGVRNNSPLHF.

The chain links TRBV28 to TRBJ1-2, with 8 bases identical to TRBD1. Trimming removed 5 bases from V and 10 bases from J; junction bases left unmatched: 12. From germline, CDR1 is MDHEN and CDR2 SYDVKM. The CDR3 is 14 amino acids. The CDR3 DNA reads TGTGCCAGCAGTCCCAGGCCCACAGGGGGAACCTACACCTTC. Translation gives CASSPRPTGGTYTF.

At least ten counts were recorded for this clonotype. The CDR3 sequence: CAWSQGGSQGRAFF. CDR3 bases: TGTGCCTGGAGTCAGGGAGGGTCACAGGGGAGAGCTTTCTTT. The rearrangement joins TRBV30 to TRBJ1-1, with 7 bases identical to TRBD1. The CDR3 contains 14 residues. Per germline, CDR1 GTSNPN and CDR2 SVGIG (reference sequence). Germline trimming cut 2 bases from V and 10 bases from J; bases unmatched to any gene: 13.

This clonotype occurred many times. The genes are TRBV6-1 and TRBJ1-1, with 7 bases that match TRBD1. CDR1 and CDR2 (germline): MNHNS, SASEGT. V lost 1 base to trimming and J lost 5 bases; unmatched junction nucleotides: 7. The CDR3 covers 15 residues. CDR3 nucleotides: TGTGCCAGCAGTGAAGTTCCAGGGGGGGTAACTGAAGCTTTCTTT. Translating it yields CASSEVPGGVTEAFF.

This clonotype was counted many times. J is TRBJ1-2 and V is TRBV29-1; no clear D. This CDR3 is 10 amino acids long. CDR1 is SQVTM, CDR2 ANQGSEA, per germline. Trimming left V 4 bases short and J 8 bases short, with 8 bases between. CDR3 protein: CSVAGNGYTF. The DNA for the CDR3 is TGCAGCGTTGCGGGGAACGGCTACACCTTC.

This clonotype was found many times. The genes are TRBV27 and TRBJ1-1; weak D call: TRBD1 (6 bases). The CDR3 loop spans 12 amino acids. Between the trimmed V and J ends, which lost 6 bases and 4 bases, there was a span of 9 bases. Germline CDR1 is MNHEY and CDR2 is SMNVEV (reference sequence). The CDR3 is CASRGGRTEAFF. CDR3 bases: TGTGCCAGCAGGGGGGGCCGCACTGAAGCTTTCTTT.

The chain links TRBV9 to TRBJ1-1; the match to TRBD1 covers 8 bases. From germline, CDR1 is SGDLS and CDR2 YYNGEE. V was clipped by 4 bases and J by 0 bases; unmatched bases: 5. The CDR3 has 15 residues. The CDR3 loop reads CASSTGGLVNTEAFF. DNA for the CDR3: TGTGCCAGCAGCACAGGGGGTTTAGTGAACACTGAAGCTTTCTTT.

The chain uses TRBV30 and TRBJ2-5; TRBD1 matches at 8 bases. CDR1 is GTSNPN and CDR2 is SVGIG in the germline V gene (reference sequence). V was pared by 0 bases and J by 5 bases, with 5 bases of the junction left unmatched. The CDR3 has 14 residues. CDR3 sequence reads: CAWSVRQGMETQYF. CDR3 nucleotide sequence: TGTGCCTGGAGTGTCCGACAGGGGATGGAGACCCAGTACTTC.

This clonotype was counted ten times or more. V usage is TRBV7-2 and J usage is TRBJ2-3; a weak D match, TRBD2 (6 bases). V was shortened by 4 bases and J by 4 bases, with 6 bases between the two germline ends. Germline V CDR1 and CDR2: SGHTA, FQGNSA. There are 12 residues in the CDR3. The CDR3 region has the DNA TGTGCCAGCAGCTCGGGGGCAGATACGCAGTATTTT. This codes for CASSSGADTQYF.